This T cell receptor (beta chain) was captured in a study of cytomegalovirus exposure and HLA in healthy donors. Study-wide results and limits: Specificity of a few CMV-associated chains for CMV antigens was verified in vitro.

This CDR3 is 10 amino acids long. Trimming cost V 5 bases and J 8 bases, with 9 bases left between them. The germline gives CDR1 GTSNPN, CDR2 SVGIG (reference sequence). Note on this clone: What it binds is unknown.

The PCR was carried out with 60 Vbeta primers and 13 Jbeta primers. Methods used by the authors: There were 70 million to 95 million unique TCR beta chains by a later count, and 10 million to 12 million of them were shared. Sequenced by immunoSEQ multiplex PCR; TCRdb stores in-frame clones only, minus some. V, J and clone size are taken as reported in that table, and D and trimming were inferred from the DNA itself. The data show 200,000 to 250,000 clones, more than 65% seen once. This receptor was obtained from a man aged 50 to 60 in good health and CMV-seronegative. Sequencing was carried out using PBMCs. This chain links TRBV30 with TRBJ1-2; D may be TRBD1 (6 bases). In nucleotides, the CDR3 is TGTGCCTGGTTCCAGGGGGGCTACACCTTC. It translates to CAWFQGGYTF.